Below are 14 T cell receptor beta chains sequenced from a single sample in a study of OX40 agonist ivuxolimab in advanced cancers. Clones were read by immunoSEQ multiplex PCR, and TCRdb kept only the in-frame ones, dropping some. Among tens of thousands of clones, 90% to 95% were seen once, and the ten largest hold about 19%. The material sequenced was CD4+ or CD8+ T cells sorted from blood, taken in a trial of the OX40 agonist ivuxolimab. The receptor set was obtained from an adult with an advanced solid tumor such as melanoma, head and neck, liver or kidney cancer.

This clone was picked up a small number of times. This chain connects TRBV11-3 to TRBJ2-7; D is perhaps TRBD1 (5 bases). Trimming shortened V by 3 bases and J by 2 bases, and 8 bases separated the two germline ends. CDR1 and CDR2 (germline): SGHNT, YENEEA. CDR3 length: 13 residues. CDR3 in amino acids: CASSLTDAYEQYF. DNA of the CDR3: TGTGCCAGCAGCTTGACAGACGCCTACGAGCAGTACTTC.

This chain joins TRBV27 and TRBJ1-2, with a possible D match to TRBD1 (6 bases). This CDR3 has 15 residues. V was clipped by 5 bases and J by 5 bases, with 18 bases between them. Germline-derived CDR1 and CDR2 are MNHEY and SMNVEV (reference sequence). The CDR3 DNA sequence: TGTGCCAGCAGTCCATGGGGACTCAGGGGATATGGCTACACCTTC. It codes for CASSPWGLRGYGYTF.

The chain links TRBV9 to TRBJ2-7, with 8 positions matching TRBD2. The length of the CDR3 is 14 residues. Germline lookup yields CDR1 SGDLS and CDR2 YYNGEE. The V and J ends lost 2 bases and 2 bases, in that order; junction bases with no gene match: 3. The CDR3 reads CASSVSGGPYEQYF. The CDR3 DNA reads as TGTGCCAGCAGCGTGAGCGGGGGCCCCTACGAGCAGTACTTC.

The CDR3 region has the DNA TGCGCCAGCAGCCATTCGTTGGAGGGTATGAACACTGAAGCTTTCTTT. Its protein is CASSHSLEGMNTEAFF. This chain connects TRBV4-1 to TRBJ1-1; D uncertain. This CDR3 is 16 amino acids long. Trimming shortened V by 3 bases and J by 0 bases, and 14 bases separated the two germline ends. Germline assignment: CDR1 MGHRA and CDR2 YSYEKL.

V and J are TRBV5-1 and TRBJ2-1, with 7 bases matching TRBD1. Unmatched junction bases numbered 5, after V lost 2 bases and J lost 15 bases. Germline assignment: CDR1 SGHRS and CDR2 YFSETQ. The CDR3 has 11 residues. This CDR3 reads CASSLGGDAFF. The CDR3 nucleotides read TGCGCCAGCAGCTTAGGGGGCGATGCGTTCTTC.

The rearrangement links TRBV30 to TRBJ1-5; D is uncertain. Per germline, CDR1 GTSNPN and CDR2 SVGIG (reference sequence). Trimming stripped 5 bases from V and 1 base from J, with 15 bases between. CDR3 length equals 15 residues. CDR3 in amino acids: CAWGAGVGSNQPQHF. DNA for the CDR3: TGTGCCTGGGGTGCCGGAGTAGGGAGCAATCAGCCCCAGCATTTT.

The rearrangement joins TRBV29-1 to TRBJ1-1; possible D gene TRBD1, 5 bases. Trimming cost V 4 bases and J 4 bases, with 13 bases left between them. The CDR3 consists of 13 residues. From germline, CDR1 is SQVTM and CDR2 ANQGSEA. Here the CDR3 DNA reads TGCAGCGTTGCGGTGGTTGGGGCCACTGAAGCTTTCTTT. The encoded protein is CSVAVVGATEAFF.

This clone was observed a single time. The chain couples TRBV19 to TRBJ1-1, with D possibly TRBD1 on 6 matching bases. CDR3 size: 14 residues. V lost 1 base and J lost 5, with 11 bases in between. Germline V gene data show CDR1 as LNHDA and CDR2 as SQIVND (reference sequence). The CDR3 is CASSIVEGTTEAFF. CDR3 sequence (DNA): TGTGCCAGTAGTATAGTTGAGGGGACAACTGAAGCTTTCTTT.

This chain joins TRBV19 and TRBJ2-2, with D perhaps TRBD1 or TRBD2 (6 bases each). This CDR3 region has 14 residues. V was shortened by 10 bases and J by 4 bases, with 16 bases between the two germline ends. Germline V CDR1 and CDR2: LNHDA, SQIVND (reference sequence). The CDR3 spells CATDGRGLTGELFF. The CDR3 DNA reads as TGTGCCACCGACGGTCGGGGGCTCACCGGGGAGCTGTTTTTT.

V is TRBV27 and J is TRBJ2-7, with 10 bases matching TRBD1. Germline V gene data show CDR1 as MNHEY and CDR2 as SMNVEV (reference sequence). This CDR3 comprises 15 residues. Unmatched junction bases numbered 7, after V lost 6 bases and J lost 2 bases. CDR3 nucleotide sequence: TGTGCCAGCAGCCCGACAGGGGGCCTTCCCTACGAGCAGTACTTC. Protein: CASSPTGGLPYEQYF.

This clone was counted once. The CDR3: CASSPGGSYNEQFF. CDR3 nucleotides: TGTGCCAGCAGCCCGGGGGGCTCCTACAATGAGCAGTTCTTC. The chain joins TRBV6-5 to TRBJ2-1, with 7 bases aligning to TRBD2. The CDR3 contains 14 residues. J lost 0 bases, V lost 6 bases, and 2 bases had no gene match. Germline V gene sequence: CDR1 MNHEY, CDR2 SVGAGI.

This rearrangement joins TRBV5-1 to TRBJ2-7; 8 nucleotides match TRBD1. With V trimmed by 4 bases and J by 1 base, 7 bases remained unmatched. The CDR3 has 15 residues. Germline-derived CDR1 and CDR2 are SGHRS and YFSETQ. The DNA of the CDR3 is TGCGCCAGCAGCGTCCGGGACAGGCCTTCCTACGAGCAGTACTTC. This translates into CASSVRDRPSYEQYF.

This clone was detected once. V and J are TRBV27 and TRBJ2-1; TRBD1 agrees at 10 bases. J gave up 7 bases and V 2 bases, and 5 bases lay outside the gene matches. Germline V lookup: CDR1 MNHEY, CDR2 SMNVEV (reference sequence). The CDR3 runs 15 residues. Here the CDR3 reads CASSLPGQGLNEQFF. Here the CDR3 DNA reads TGTGCCAGCAGTTTACCGGGACAGGGGTTGAATGAGCAGTTCTTC.

V and J are TRBV19 and TRBJ2-2, with D perhaps matching TRBD1 or TRBD2 (5 bases each). The CDR3 spans 15 residues. With 2 bases removed from V and 4 bases from J, the gap between germline ends came to 11 bases. CDR1 and CDR2 (germline): LNHDA, SQIVND (reference sequence). This chain's CDR3 is CASSIPGDGTGELFF. The CDR3 nucleotides read TGTGCCAGTAGTATACCTGGGGACGGCACCGGGGAGCTGTTTTTT.